Listed here are 21 T cell receptor beta chains from one sample, sequenced in a study of tumor-infiltrating lymphocytes in primary liver carcinoma. The study co-extracted DNA and RNA from about 19-30 mg of unsorted bulk tissue. A constant-region primer served to make TCR beta cDNA from roughly 480 ng total RNA. Sequencing libraries for TCR beta derived from three nested multiplex PCR rounds that used slightly modified ARM-PCR. The two initial PCR rounds, around 11 cycles each, used TRBV1-TRBV30 forward and C-beta reverse primers. TCRdb passed the multiplex PCR reads through MiXCR, listing each CDR3 protein once. Of fewer than 200,000 distinct CDR3 sequences in the sample, around four fifths are singletons; the top ten hold around 18%. The sequenced sample consisted of tumor tissue from primary liver carcinoma. These receptors originate from a middle-aged man with primary liver carcinoma and hepatitis B virus infection.

This clonotype was seen just once. No conserved phenylalanine or tryptophan is present at the end of the CDR3, so a read error is the likely explanation. It is unclear where the CDR3 begins or ends on the DNA, so no DNA is shown, and the CDR3 is as TCRdb lists it. The chain combines TRBV29-1 with TRBJ1-2. Germline V gene lookup returns CDR1 SQVTM and CDR2 ANQGSEA. 13 amino acids form the CDR3, both terminal residues included. The CDR3 here is CSVPAASADGYAS.

In this sample, this clonotype turned up once. This may stem from a read error, because a much larger clone lies one nucleotide away. This sequence joins TRBV2 and TRBJ2-3, with a tentative D call TRBD2 (5 bases). The V end lost 7 bases, the J end lost 2 bases, and 22 bases lay between the germline ends. The CDR3 runs to 17 residues. Germline V CDR1 and CDR2: SNHLY, FYNNEI. CDR3 DNA sequence: TGTGCCAGCAAAGGAGGTGGAACTAGTATAATCACAGATACGCAGTATTTT. Amino acids: CASKGGGTSIITDTQYF.

This clonotype was picked up a small number of times. A much larger clonotype is one base distant, so this may be a read error. The chain combines TRBV6-2 or TRBV6-3 with TRBJ2-1; TRBD2 agrees at 11 bases. This CDR3 has 13 amino acids. The V gene's germline CDR1 is MNHEY and CDR2 SVGEGT. In DNA form, the CDR3 reads TGTGTCAGCAAAGCTAGCGGGAGGAATGAGCAGTTCTTC. Translating it yields CVSKASGRNEQFF.

As for this clonotype: At one of its ends the junction is not consistent with the germline gene, which may arise from a read error. The J gene is TRBJ2-1, the V gene TRBV7-9; the D is unclear. The length of the CDR3 is 15 residues. Germline V CDR1 and CDR2: SEHNR, FQNEAQ (reference sequence). In DNA form, the CDR3 reads TGTGCCAGCGGTGACAATTTATCCGAAAACAATGAGCAGCTCTTC. This translates into CASGDNLSENNEQLF.

The chain recombines TRBV6-1 with TRBJ2-2; the match to TRBD2 covers 10 bases. Per germline, CDR1 MNHNS and CDR2 SASEGT. This CDR3 region has 15 residues. V gave up 6 bases and J gave up 11 bases; unmatched junction bases: 12. The CDR3 sequence: CASRSGRADSGELFF. The DNA for the CDR3 is TGTGCCAGCAGGAGCGGGAGGGCCGATAGCGGTGAGCTGTTTTTT.

As for this clonotype: At one end, the junction sequence differs from germline, possibly due to a read error. V usage is TRBV11-2 and J usage is TRBJ2-3; a weak D match, TRBD1 (6 bases). The CDR3 sequence is 16 residues long. Germline CDR1 is SGHAT and CDR2 is FQNNGV. Here the CDR3 reads CANSRRSTGHTDMQYF. The DNA for the CDR3 is TGTGCCAACAGCAGAAGAAGTACAGGGCACACAGATATGCAGTATTTT.

As regards this clonotype: The junction differs from germline at one of its ends, possibly a read error. The genes are TRBV29-1 and TRBJ2-5; 7 bases match TRBD2. Per germline, CDR1 SQVTM and CDR2 ANQGSEA. This CDR3 comprises 14 residues. The CDR3: CSGILARGVETQYF. CDR3 bases: TGCAGCGGTATACTAGCGCGAGGAGTAGAGACCCAATACTTC. The full variable domain, its missing parts supplied by reference TRBV29-1 and TRBJ2-5, is SAVISQKPSRDICQRGTSLTIQCQVDSQVTMMFWYRQQPGQSLTLIATANQGSEATYESGFVIDKFPISRPNLTFSTLTVSNMSPEDSSIYLCSGILARGVETQYFGPGTRLLVL.

This clonotype was seen just once. One end of the junction does not line up with germline, which may come from a read error. The rearrangement uses TRBV28 and TRBJ1-1; D uncertain. Germline loops: CDR1 MDHEN, CDR2 SYDVKM. This CDR3 has 12 amino acids. The CDR3 here is CASNYRYTEAIF. CDR3 coding DNA: TGTGCCAGCAATTACAGATACACTGAAGCTATCTTT.

Turning to this clonotype: Sequence at one end of the junction differs from germline and may be a read error. The chain's CDR3 is CVSSPPGSLVGGEQYF. In nucleotides, the CDR3 is TGTGTCAGCAGTCCACCCGGGAGCCTAGTAGGAGGCGAGCAGTACTTC. The chain is built from TRBV7-9 and TRBJ2-7; tentative D call: TRBD2 (6 bases). This CDR3 region has 16 residues. Germline-derived CDR1 and CDR2 are SEHNR and FQNEAQ (reference sequence).

In regard to this clonotype: A read error may account for a junction end that differs from germline. This sequence joins TRBV7-8 and TRBJ2-3; TRBD1 matches at 8 bases. This CDR3 has 15 residues. CDR1 is SGHVS and CDR2 is FQNEAQ in the germline V gene. The CDR3 region has the DNA TGTGCCAGCAGTTTAGTGGGACAGGCCACAGATACGCAGTATTTT. It encodes CASSLVGQATDTQYF.

With respect to this clonotype: Germline and junction disagree at one end, which may indicate a read error. The chain has TRBV6-6 and TRBJ2-7; D is ambiguous. In germline, CDR1 is MNHNY, CDR2 SVGAGI (reference sequence). The CDR3 totals 14 residues. CDR3 loop: CASIYSGRFGEEYF. The CDR3 nucleotides are TGTGCCAGCATTTACTCTGGCAGGTTCGGCGAGGAGTACTTC.

The chain is built from TRBV6-1 and TRBJ2-1; D remains ambiguous. The CDR3 has 15 residues. Germline CDR1 MNHNS, CDR2 SASEGT. Trimming pared 3 bases from V and 7 bases from J, leaving 16 bases between. CDR3 coding DNA: TGTGCCAGCAGTGAGTTCCCGCGATTCGAGAATGAGCAGTTCTTC. Amino acids: CASSEFPRFENEQFF.

The V call is TRBV4-2, the J call TRBJ2-3, with D possibly matching TRBD2 (5 bases). Germline CDR1 LGHNA, CDR2 YNFKEQ. This CDR3 spans 15 amino acids. The V end lost 4 bases, the J end lost 8 bases, and 19 bases lay between the germline ends. CDR3 sequence: CASSLRGQSSITQYF. The CDR3 DNA reads as TGTGCCAGCAGCCTAAGAGGGCAGAGCTCAATTACGCAGTATTTT.

The chain combines TRBV28 with TRBJ2-1; D ambiguous. V shed 8 bases and J shed 6 bases, with 14 bases lying between them. The CDR3 covers 13 residues. Germline CDR1 and CDR2: MDHEN and SYDVKM. The CDR3 reads CASWIHGCNEQFF. CDR3 DNA sequence: TGTGCCAGCTGGATACATGGGTGCAATGAGCAGTTCTTC.

On this clonotype itself: This sequence may be a read error, since a much larger clone differs from it by one base. The V and J genes are TRBV30 and TRBJ2-4, with D possibly being TRBD2 (6 bases). The CDR3 sequence is 14 residues long. Germline assignment: CDR1 GTSNPN and CDR2 SVGIG (reference sequence). The CDR3 protein is CVWEDPVGKNIQYF. Here the CDR3 DNA reads TGTGTCTGGGAGGACCCCGTTGGCAAAAACATTCAGTACTTC.

Comment on this clonotype: At one end the junction does not follow the germline gene, possibly because of a read error. This chain links TRBV6-5 with TRBJ2-1; 15 nucleotides agree with TRBD2. The CDR3 sequence is 16 residues long. Per germline, CDR1 MNHEY and CDR2 SVGAGI. Written as DNA, the CDR3 is TGTGACAGCAGTTACCGGACTAGCGGGAGGGCCAACGAGCAATTCTTC. This translates into CDSSYRTSGRANEQFF.

V is TRBV4-3 and J is TRBJ1-6; D possibly corresponds to TRBD1 (5 bases). V was trimmed by 1 base and J by 12 bases, leaving 16 bases between them. CDR1 is LGHNA, CDR2 YSLEER, per germline. The CDR3 is 15 residues long. The CDR3 loop is CASSQGQLYNIPLHF. CDR3 DNA sequence: TGCGCCAGCAGCCAAGGACAGCTCTATAATATACCCCTCCACTTT.

About this clonotype: The conserved phenylalanine or tryptophan is not found at the CDR3 terminus, so this likely reflects a read error. This chain links TRBV5-6 with TRBJ1-5, with D possibly being TRBD1 (6 bases). The germline V gene encodes CDR1 SGHDT and CDR2 YYEEEE. The length of the CDR3 is 15 residues. Written as DNA, the CDR3 is TGTGCCTGCAGCATCTTGGGCAGGGGCGATCAGCCCCAGCATTAT. This encodes CACSILGRGDQPQHY.

Details on this clonotype: The junction departs from germline at one end; a sequencing error may be responsible. The chain has TRBV6-6 and TRBJ2-5; D gene ambiguous. The CDR3 length is 11 residues. Germline values: CDR1 MNHNY, CDR2 SVGAGI (reference sequence). Here the CDR3 DNA reads TGTGCCAGCAGTTACGAAGAGACCCGGTACTTC. Translated, it gives CASSYEETRYF.

Turning to this clonotype: This may be a read error: a much more frequent sequence differs by one nucleotide. This rearrangement joins TRBV5-1 to TRBJ2-7; 8 bases agree with TRBD2. The CDR3 extends over 14 amino acids. The V and J ends lost 3 bases and 11 bases, in that order; junction bases with no gene match: 13. Germline CDR1 and CDR2: SGHRS and YFSETQ. CDR3 nucleotides: TGCGCCAGCAGCTCGGGACTAGTTAACCCGTGGAAGTACTTC. Translated: CASSSGLVNPWKYF.

With regard to this clonotype: The junction shows a germline mismatch at one end, possibly a read error. The DNA for the CDR3 is TGTGCCAGAAGTCCGGAACAGGGACGGCAAGAGACCCAATACTTC. This sequence encodes CARSPEQGRQETQYF. V usage is TRBV6-2 or TRBV6-3 and J usage is TRBJ2-5; the D gene is possibly TRBD1 (6 bases). Germline CDR1 and CDR2: MNHEY and SVGEGT. The CDR3 extends over 15 amino acids.